This T cell receptor (beta chain) was recorded in a study of OX40 agonist ivuxolimab in advanced cancers. Overall study: Treatment received earlier with anti-PD-1, anti-PD-L1 or anti-CTLA-4 agents was allowed, and more than 30% had some. Study-level points and caveats: At 0.1 to 3.0 mg/kg, CD4+ and CD8+ blood T cells expanded clonally by week 6. In a subset of nonresponders, normalized T-cell clonal expansion was also low. Expansion of clones was among the lowest in partial responders at 0.1-3.0 mg/kg.

The germline V gene has CDR1 SGDLS and CDR2 YYNGEE. Trimming removed 4 bases from V and 1 base from J; junction bases left unmatched: 3. This CDR3 contains 14 residues. This table comes from immunoSEQ multiplex PCR, and its TCRdb copy is limited to in-frame clones, with some not included. The sample holds around 30,000 clones, roughly 89% seen once. About this clone itself: The antigen is not known.

The clonotype comes from an adult with an advanced solid tumor such as melanoma, head and neck, liver or kidney cancer. This chain joins TRBV9 and TRBJ2-3; 7 nucleotides match TRBD1. Sequencing used CD4+ or CD8+ T cells sorted from blood, obtained in a trial of the OX40 agonist ivuxolimab. CDR3 in amino acids: CASSRQGGTDTQYF. DNA of the CDR3: TGTGCCAGCAGCAGACAGGGAGGCACAGATACGCAGTATTTT.